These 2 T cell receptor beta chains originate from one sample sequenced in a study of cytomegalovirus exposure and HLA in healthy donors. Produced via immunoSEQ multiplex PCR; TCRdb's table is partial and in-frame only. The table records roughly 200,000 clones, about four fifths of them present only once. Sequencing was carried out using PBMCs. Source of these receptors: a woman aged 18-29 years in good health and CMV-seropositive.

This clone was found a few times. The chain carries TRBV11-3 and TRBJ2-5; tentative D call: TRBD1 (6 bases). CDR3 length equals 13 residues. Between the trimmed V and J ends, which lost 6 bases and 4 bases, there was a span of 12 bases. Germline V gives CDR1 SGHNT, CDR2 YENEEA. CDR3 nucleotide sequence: TGTGCCAGCAGTATAGGACAGTCAGAGACCCAGTACTTC. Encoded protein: CASSIGQSETQYF.

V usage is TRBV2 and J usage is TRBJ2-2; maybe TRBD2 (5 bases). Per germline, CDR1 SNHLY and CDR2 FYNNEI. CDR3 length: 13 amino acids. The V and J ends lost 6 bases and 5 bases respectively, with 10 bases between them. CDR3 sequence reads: CASRAGGTGELFF. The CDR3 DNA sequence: TGTGCCAGCAGGGCGGGTGGAACCGGGGAGCTGTTTTTT.